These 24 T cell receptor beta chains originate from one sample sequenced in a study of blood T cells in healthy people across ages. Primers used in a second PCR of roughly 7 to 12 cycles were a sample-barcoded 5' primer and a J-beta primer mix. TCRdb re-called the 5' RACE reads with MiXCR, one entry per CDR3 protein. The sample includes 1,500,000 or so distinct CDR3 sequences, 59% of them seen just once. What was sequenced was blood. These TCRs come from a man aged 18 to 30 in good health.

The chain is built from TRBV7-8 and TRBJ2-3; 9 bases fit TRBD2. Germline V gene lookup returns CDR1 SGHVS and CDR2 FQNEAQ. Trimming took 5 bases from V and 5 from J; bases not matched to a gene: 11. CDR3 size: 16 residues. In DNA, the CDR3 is TGTGCCAGCAGCACCCCCTCTAGCGGGGCTGAAGATACGCAGTATTTT. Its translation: CASSTPSSGAEDTQYF.

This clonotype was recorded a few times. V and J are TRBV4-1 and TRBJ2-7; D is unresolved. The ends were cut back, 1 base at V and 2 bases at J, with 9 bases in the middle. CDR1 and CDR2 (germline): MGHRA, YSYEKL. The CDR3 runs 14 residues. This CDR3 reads CASSQVRSAYEQYF. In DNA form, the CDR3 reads TGCGCCAGCAGCCAAGTAAGGTCTGCCTACGAGCAGTACTTC.

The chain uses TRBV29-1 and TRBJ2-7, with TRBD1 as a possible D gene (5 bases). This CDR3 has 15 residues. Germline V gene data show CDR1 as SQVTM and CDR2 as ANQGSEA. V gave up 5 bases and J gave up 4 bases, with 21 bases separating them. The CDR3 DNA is TGCAGCGTTTGGTCACAGGTTCAGGGAAGGTACGAGCAGTACTTC. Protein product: CSVWSQVQGRYEQYF.

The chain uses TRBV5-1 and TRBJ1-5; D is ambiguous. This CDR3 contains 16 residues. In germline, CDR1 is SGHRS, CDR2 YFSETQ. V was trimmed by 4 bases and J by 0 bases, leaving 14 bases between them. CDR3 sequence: CASSPAGVCSNQPQHF. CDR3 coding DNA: TGCGCCAGCAGCCCGGCCGGGGTTTGTAGCAATCAGCCCCAGCATTTT. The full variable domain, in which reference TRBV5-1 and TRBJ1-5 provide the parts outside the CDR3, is KAGVTQTPRYLIKTRGQQVTLSCSPISGHRSVSWYQQTPGQGLQFLFEYFSETQRNKGNFPGRFSGRQFSNSRSEMNVSTLELGDSALYLCASSPAGVCSNQPQHFGDGTRLSIL.

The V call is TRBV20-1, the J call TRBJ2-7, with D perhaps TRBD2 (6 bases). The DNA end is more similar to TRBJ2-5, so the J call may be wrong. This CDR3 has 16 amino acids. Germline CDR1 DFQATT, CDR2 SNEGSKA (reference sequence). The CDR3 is CSARGGSGGISETQYF. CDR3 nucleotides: TGCAGTGCTAGGGGTGGGAGTGGCGGGATTTCAGAGACCCAGTACTTC.

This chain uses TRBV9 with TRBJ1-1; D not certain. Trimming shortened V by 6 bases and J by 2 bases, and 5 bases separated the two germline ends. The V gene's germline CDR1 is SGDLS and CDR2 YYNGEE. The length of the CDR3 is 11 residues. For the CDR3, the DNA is TGTGCCAGCACCGTTAACACTGAAGCTTTCTTT. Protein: CASTVNTEAFF.

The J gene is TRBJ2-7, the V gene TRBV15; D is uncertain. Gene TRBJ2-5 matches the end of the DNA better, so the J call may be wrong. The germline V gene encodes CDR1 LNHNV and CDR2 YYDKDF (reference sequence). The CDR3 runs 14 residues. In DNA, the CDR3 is TGTGCCACCAGCAAAGGCGGACCCAAAGAGACCCAGTACTTC. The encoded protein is CATSKGGPKETQYF.

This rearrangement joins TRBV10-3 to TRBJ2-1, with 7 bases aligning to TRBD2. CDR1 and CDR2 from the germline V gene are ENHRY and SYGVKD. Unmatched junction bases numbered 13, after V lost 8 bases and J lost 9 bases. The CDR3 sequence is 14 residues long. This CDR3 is CAIVQDLAGGEQFF. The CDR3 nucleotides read TGTGCCATCGTACAGGACTTAGCGGGTGGTGAGCAGTTCTTC.

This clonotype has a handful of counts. This chain's CDR3 is CSVDLGDGSNQPQHF. The CDR3 region has the DNA TGCAGCGTTGACTTGGGGGATGGGAGCAATCAGCCCCAGCATTTT. This chain connects TRBV29-1 to TRBJ1-5, with D perhaps TRBD1 (5 bases). Germline V gene sequence: CDR1 SQVTM, CDR2 ANQGSEA. This CDR3 comprises 15 residues. The ends were cut back, 3 bases at V and 1 base at J, with 13 bases in the middle.

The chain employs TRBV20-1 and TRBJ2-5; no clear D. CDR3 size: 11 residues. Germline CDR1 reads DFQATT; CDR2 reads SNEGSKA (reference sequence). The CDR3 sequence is CSLYRQETQYF. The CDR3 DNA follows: TGCAGCCTCTACCGCCAAGAGACCCAGTACTTC.

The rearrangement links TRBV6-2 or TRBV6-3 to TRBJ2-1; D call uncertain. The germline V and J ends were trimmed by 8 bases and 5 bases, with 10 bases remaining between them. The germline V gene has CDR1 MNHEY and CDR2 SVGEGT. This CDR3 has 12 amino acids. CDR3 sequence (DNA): TGTGCCAGCGACACCCCGGACAATGAGCAGTTCTTC. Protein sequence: CASDTPDNEQFF.

CDR3 protein: CASSPYRDSTYEQYF. The CDR3 DNA follows: TGTGCCAGCAGCCCATACCGGGACAGCACCTACGAGCAGTACTTC. The chain uses TRBV11-2 and TRBJ2-7; TRBD1 matches 7 bases. V trimming: 5 bases; J trimming: 2 bases; junction bases outside the gene matches: 9. Germline lookup yields CDR1 SGHAT and CDR2 FQNNGV. CDR3 length: 15 amino acids.

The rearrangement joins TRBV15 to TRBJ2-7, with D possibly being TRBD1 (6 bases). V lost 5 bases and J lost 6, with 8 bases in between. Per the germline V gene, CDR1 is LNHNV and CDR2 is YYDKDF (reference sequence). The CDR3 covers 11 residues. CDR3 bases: TGTGCCACCAGCGCACAGGGCGAGCAGTACTTC. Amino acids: CATSAQGEQYF.

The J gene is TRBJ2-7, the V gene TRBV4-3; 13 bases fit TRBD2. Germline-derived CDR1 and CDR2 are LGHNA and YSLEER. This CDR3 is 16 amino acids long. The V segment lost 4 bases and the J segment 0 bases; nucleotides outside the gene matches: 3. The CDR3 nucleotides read TGCGCCAGCAGCCCAGGGACTAGCGGGGTCTCCTACGAGCAGTACTTC. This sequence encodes CASSPGTSGVSYEQYF.

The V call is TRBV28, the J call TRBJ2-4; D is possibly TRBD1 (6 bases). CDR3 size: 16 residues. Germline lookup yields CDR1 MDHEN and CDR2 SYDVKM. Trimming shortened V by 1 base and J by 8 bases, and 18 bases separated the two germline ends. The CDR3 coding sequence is TGTGCCAGCAGTTTATTTCTGGGGGCAGGCGAGGACATTCAGTACTTC. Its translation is CASSLFLGAGEDIQYF.

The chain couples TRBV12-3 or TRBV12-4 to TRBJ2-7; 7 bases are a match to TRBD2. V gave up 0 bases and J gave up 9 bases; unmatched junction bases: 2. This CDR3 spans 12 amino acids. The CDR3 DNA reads TGTGCCAGCAGTTTAGCCCGGACTAGGCAGTACTTC. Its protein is CASSLARTRQYF.

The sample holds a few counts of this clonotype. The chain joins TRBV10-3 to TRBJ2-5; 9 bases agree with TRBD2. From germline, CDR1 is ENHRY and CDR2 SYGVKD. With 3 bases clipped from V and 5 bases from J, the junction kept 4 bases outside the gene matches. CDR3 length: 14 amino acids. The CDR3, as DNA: TGTGCCATCAGTGATGGCGGGGGGGCCGAGACCCAGTACTTC. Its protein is CAISDGGGAETQYF.

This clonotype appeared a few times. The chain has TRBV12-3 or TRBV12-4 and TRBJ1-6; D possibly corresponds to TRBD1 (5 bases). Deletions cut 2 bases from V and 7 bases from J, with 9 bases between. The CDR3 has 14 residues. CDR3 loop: CASSLYRDNSPLHF. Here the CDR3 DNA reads TGTGCCAGCAGTTTATATCGGGACAATTCACCCCTCCACTTT.

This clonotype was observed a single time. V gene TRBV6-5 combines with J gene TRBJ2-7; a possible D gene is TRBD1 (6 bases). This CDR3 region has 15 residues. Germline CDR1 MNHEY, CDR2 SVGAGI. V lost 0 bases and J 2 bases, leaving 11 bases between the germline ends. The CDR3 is CASSYSAHRAYEQYF. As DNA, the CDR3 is TGTGCCAGCAGTTACTCCGCCCACAGGGCCTACGAGCAGTACTTC.

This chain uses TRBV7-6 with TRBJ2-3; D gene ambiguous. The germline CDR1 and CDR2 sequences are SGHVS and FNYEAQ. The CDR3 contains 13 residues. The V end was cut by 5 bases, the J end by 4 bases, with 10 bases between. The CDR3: CASSHVSPDTQYF. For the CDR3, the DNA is TGTGCCAGCAGCCATGTGAGTCCAGATACGCAGTATTTT. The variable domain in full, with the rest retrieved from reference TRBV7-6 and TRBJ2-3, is GAGVSQSPRYKVTKRGQDVALRCDPISGHVSLYWYRQALGQGPEFLTYFNYEAQQDKSGLPNDRFSAERPEGSISTLTIQRTEQRDSAMYRCASSHVSPDTQYFGPGTRLTVL.

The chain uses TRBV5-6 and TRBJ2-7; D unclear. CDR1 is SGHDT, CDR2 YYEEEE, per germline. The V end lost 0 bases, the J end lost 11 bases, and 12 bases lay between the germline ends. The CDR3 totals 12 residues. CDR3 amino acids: CASSLGYGGEYF. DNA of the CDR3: TGTGCCAGCAGCTTGGGGTATGGTGGAGAGTACTTC.

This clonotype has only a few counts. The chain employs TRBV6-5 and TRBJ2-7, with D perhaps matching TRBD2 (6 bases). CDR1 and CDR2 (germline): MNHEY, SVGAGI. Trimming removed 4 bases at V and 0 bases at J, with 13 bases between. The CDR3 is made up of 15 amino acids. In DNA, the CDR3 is TGTGCCAGCAGTTTTGGGACTCTATCCTCCTACGAGCAGTACTTC. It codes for CASSFGTLSSYEQYF.

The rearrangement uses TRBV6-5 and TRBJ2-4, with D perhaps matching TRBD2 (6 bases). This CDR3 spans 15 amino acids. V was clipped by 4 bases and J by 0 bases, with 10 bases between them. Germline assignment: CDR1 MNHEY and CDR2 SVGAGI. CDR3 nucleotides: TGTGCCAGCAGTTCCCCGGGACTAGCCAAAAACATTCAGTACTTC. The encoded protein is CASSSPGLAKNIQYF.

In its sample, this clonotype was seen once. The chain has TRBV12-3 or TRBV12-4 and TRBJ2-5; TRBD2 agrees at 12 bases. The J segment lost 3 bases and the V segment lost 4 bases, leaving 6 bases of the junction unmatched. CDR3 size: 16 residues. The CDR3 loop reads CASSSGLAGLEETQYF. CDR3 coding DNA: TGTGCCAGCAGTTCTGGACTAGCGGGATTAGAAGAGACCCAGTACTTC.